The clone carrying this T cell receptor (beta chain) came up a few times. PCR involved 60 Vbeta and 13 Jbeta primers. Sequenced by immunoSEQ multiplex PCR; TCRdb stores in-frame clones only, minus some. The data contain roughly 69,000 clones, roughly 70% of them seen just once; the ten biggest clones take up about 15%. This specimen belongs to a study of cytomegalovirus exposure and HLA in healthy donors. Unrecorded immune exposures were likely, despite nominal health at sampling. Germline loops: CDR1 KGHSH, CDR2 LQKENI. After removal of 3 bases from V and 4 bases from J, the junction contained 8 bases not matched to a gene. CDR3 length: 16 amino acids.

Sequencing used PBMCs. J is TRBJ2-7 and V is TRBV18, with 11 bases aligning to TRBD1. This sequence was found in a male donor in good health and CMV-seropositive. CDR3 DNA sequence: TGTGCCAGCTCACCCCTTCGGACAGGGGGCGGGTACGAGCAGTACTTC. Its translation: CASSPLRTGGGYEQYF.